These 9 T cell receptor beta chains were sequenced from one sample in a study of T cell changes during pregnancy in multiple sclerosis. Only in-frame clones appear in the TCRdb table, and some are missing; sequencing was by immunoSEQ multiplex PCR. The sample records tens of thousands of clones, 85% to 90% being singletons. The sample consisted of CD4+ T cells from peripheral blood mononuclear cells, taken in the first trimester of pregnancy. These receptors were collected from a female donor with multiple sclerosis, enrolled in a pregnancy study.

The CDR3 DNA follows: TGTGCCAGCAGCTTGGTTCAGATATATTTT. Translated, it gives CASSLVQIYF. This chain links TRBV7-9 with TRBJ1-3; no definite D call. The V and J ends lost 3 bases and 13 bases respectively, with 7 bases between them. From germline, CDR1 is SEHNR and CDR2 FQNEAQ (reference sequence). The CDR3 consists of 10 residues.

This clone was detected only once. This chain links TRBV19 with TRBJ2-1; 7 bases are a match to TRBD1. The germline V gene encodes CDR1 LNHDA and CDR2 SQIVND (reference sequence). The CDR3 has 17 residues. Trimming at V came to 4 bases and at J to 2 bases, leaving 11 bases not matched to a gene. CDR3 DNA sequence: TGTGCCAGTAGTACTAGCCGGGACAGCCGAGCCTACAATGAGCAGTTCTTC. This gives the protein CASSTSRDSRAYNEQFF.

This chain links TRBV7-2 with TRBJ1-5; D remains unclear. Germline CDR1 SGHTA, CDR2 FQGNSA. CDR3 length equals 15 residues. V was shortened by 6 bases and J by 5 bases, with 17 bases between the two germline ends. In DNA form, the CDR3 reads TGTGCCAGCAGTGTGGCTGCGATCCGGGATCAGCCCCAGCATTTT. This translates into CASSVAAIRDQPQHF.

The chain employs TRBV7-2 and TRBJ1-6, with 8 bases aligning to TRBD1. With V trimmed by 1 base and J by 7 bases, 3 bases remained unmatched. Germline V gene lookup returns CDR1 SGHTA and CDR2 FQGNSA. The CDR3 covers 15 residues. The CDR3 reads CASSLGTGRNSPLHF. Written as DNA, the CDR3 is TGTGCCAGCAGCTTAGGGACAGGGAGAAATTCACCCCTCCACTTT.

This sequence joins TRBV7-3 and TRBJ1-1; D may be TRBD1 (6 bases). From germline, CDR1 is SGHTA and CDR2 FQGTGA. The ends were cut back, 5 bases at V and 4 bases at J, with 14 bases in the middle. This CDR3 comprises 14 residues. The CDR3 loop is CASSPSLGGTEAFF. The CDR3 coding sequence is TGTGCCAGCAGCCCTTCTTTAGGGGGCACTGAAGCTTTCTTT.

The genes are TRBV9 and TRBJ2-1; TRBD1 agrees at 7 bases. Unmatched junction bases numbered 4, after V lost 0 bases and J lost 4 bases. Germline assignment: CDR1 SGDLS and CDR2 YYNGEE. There are 15 residues in the CDR3. Written as DNA, the CDR3 is TGTGCCAGCAGCGTAGAGGGGGCGGCATACAATGAGCAGTTCTTC. Translated: CASSVEGAAYNEQFF.

The J gene is TRBJ2-3, the V gene TRBV6-1, with a possible D match to TRBD2 (6 bases). Looked up from germline, CDR1 is MNHNS and CDR2 is SASEGT. This CDR3 is 14 amino acids long. The germline V and J ends were trimmed by 7 bases and 2 bases, with 13 bases remaining between them. CDR3 nucleotides: TGTGCCAGCATCCCGGGACTTAACACAGATACGCAGTATTTT. This codes for CASIPGLNTDTQYF.

The V gene is TRBV28, the J gene TRBJ1-5, with a tentative D call TRBD1 (5 bases). CDR3 length: 11 residues. CDR1 and CDR2 from the germline V gene are MDHEN and SYDVKM. Trimming cost V 7 bases and J 9 bases, with 10 bases left between them. CDR3 nucleotide sequence: TGTGCCAGCACCTCCGGGGGGCCCCAGCATTTT. It specifies CASTSGGPQHF.

The rearrangement uses TRBV18 and TRBJ1-1, with 8 bases identical to TRBD1. CDR1 KGHSH and CDR2 LQKENI come from the germline V gene. The ends lost 4 bases at V and 0 bases at J; junction bases unmatched: 1. This CDR3 has 14 amino acids. CDR3 loop: CASSLGQVNTEAFF. The CDR3 DNA reads TGTGCCAGCTCACTGGGACAGGTGAACACTGAAGCTTTCTTT.